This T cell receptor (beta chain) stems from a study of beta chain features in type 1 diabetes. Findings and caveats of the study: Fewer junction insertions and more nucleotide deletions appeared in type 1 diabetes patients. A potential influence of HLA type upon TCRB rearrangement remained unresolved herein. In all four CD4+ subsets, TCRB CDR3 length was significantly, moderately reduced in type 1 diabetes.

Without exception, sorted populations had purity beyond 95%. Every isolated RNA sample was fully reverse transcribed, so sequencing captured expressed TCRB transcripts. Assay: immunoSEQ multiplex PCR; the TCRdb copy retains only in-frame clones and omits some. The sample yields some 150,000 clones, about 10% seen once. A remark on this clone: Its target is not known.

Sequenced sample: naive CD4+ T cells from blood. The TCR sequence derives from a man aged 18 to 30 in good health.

The CDR3 here is CASSFVPNSNQPQHF. CDR3 nucleotides: TGTGCCAGCAGTTTTGTCCCTAATAGCAATCAGCCCCAGCATTTT. The chain joins TRBV28 to TRBJ1-5, with no clear D. This CDR3 comprises 15 residues. Per the germline V gene, CDR1 is MDHEN and CDR2 is SYDVKM. With 3 bases removed from V and 0 bases from J, the gap between germline ends came to 9 bases. Filled out from reference TRBV28 and TRBJ1-5, the complete variable domain reads DVKVTQSSRYLVKRTGEKVFLECVQDMDHENMFWYRQDPGLGLRLIYFSYDVKMKEKGDIPEGYSVSREKKERFSLILESASTNQTSMYLCASSFVPNSNQPQHFGDGTRLSIL.